The T cell receptor beta chain under discussion was sequenced for a study of T cells in Graves' hyperthyroidism and ophthalmopathy. What was amplified from RNA transcripts were TCR beta CDR3 regions. First-round RT-PCR targeting the TCR CDR3 was performed with the HTBI primer set. TCRdb analysed the multiplex PCR reads with MiXCR anew, one entry per CDR3 protein. Of about 740,000 distinct CDR3 sequences listed, 14% are singletons. This clonotype appeared many times. Germline CDR1 is LGHDT and CDR2 is YNNKEL (reference sequence). The CDR3 is made up of 16 amino acids. Trimming shortened V by 0 bases and J by 6 bases, and 15 bases separated the two germline ends.

Sequenced: blood. This sequence originates from a woman aged 18-29 years with Graves' hyperthyroidism. This chain connects TRBV3-1 to TRBJ2-1; tentative D call: TRBD2 (5 bases). CDR3 in DNA: TGTGCCAGCAGCCAAGACGGGGAAACTAGACTCAATGAGCAGTTCTTC. The encoded protein is CASSQDGETRLNEQFF.